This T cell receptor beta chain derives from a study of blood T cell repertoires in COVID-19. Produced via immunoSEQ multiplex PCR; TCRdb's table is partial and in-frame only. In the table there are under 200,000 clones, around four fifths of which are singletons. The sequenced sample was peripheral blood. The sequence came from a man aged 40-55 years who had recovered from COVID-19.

In nucleotides, the CDR3 is TGTGCCAGCGTCCCCGGGGAAACGATGAACACTGAAGCTTTCTTT. Amino acid sequence: CASVPGETMNTEAFF. V gene TRBV6-6 combines with J gene TRBJ1-1; D is unclear. CDR1 and CDR2 (germline): MNHNY, SVGAGI (reference sequence). V lost 8 bases and J 0 bases, leaving 16 bases between the germline ends. The CDR3 totals 15 residues.